This T cell receptor (beta chain) was recorded in a study of chemoradiotherapy in HPV16-positive cancers. Comment on this clone: One end of the junction is discordant with germline, which a read error may explain. The sample carries other DNA sequences with the same CDR3.

Per the germline V gene, CDR1 is SNHLY and CDR2 is FYNNEI. The CDR3 contains 15 residues. TCRdb's table, derived via immunoSEQ multiplex PCR, lists solely in-frame clones and lacks some. Found here are around 30,000 clones, more than 70% of them singletons; the top ten hold roughly 4.5%. The clonotype originates from a human donor with HPV-associated anogenital cancer. The chain uses TRBV2 and TRBJ2-1; tentatively, D is TRBD2 (5 bases). Here the sequenced sample was blood, taken from a patient who underwent chemoradiotherapy. The CDR3 reads CASSGGLLSYNEQFF. CDR3 nucleotide sequence: TGCGCCAGCAGTGGAGGCTTACTCTCCTACAATGAGCAGTTCTTC.